This T cell receptor (beta chain) was recorded in a study of blood T cells in healthy people across ages. This CDR3 is 14 amino acids long. CDR1 SGHDT and CDR2 YYEEEE come from the germline V gene. V was trimmed by 2 bases and J by 0 bases, leaving 9 bases between them. Total RNA, at least 6 micrograms per sample, came from PBMCs. This clonotype was seen ten or more times. It was with a sample-barcoded 5' primer and a J-beta primer mix that a second PCR of about 6 to 12 cycles was run. From the 5' RACE reads, TCRdb called clonotypes with MiXCR, one entry per CDR3 protein. This table has roughly 1.5 million distinct CDR3 sequences, 35% to 45% appearing once.

Sequenced: blood. The sequence came from a woman aged 18-29 years in good health. The chain joins TRBV5-6 to TRBJ2-7, with D perhaps TRBD2 (5 bases). The CDR3 DNA sequence: TGTGCCAGCAGCTTTAGCGCGAGCTCCTACGAGCAGTACTTC. This sequence encodes CASSFSASSYEQYF.